This T cell receptor beta chain was recovered during a study of T cells in narcolepsy. Regarding the study as a whole: Autoreactive clonotypes reportedly recurred in blood of same and different patients, not controls. Same-patient CSF and blood CD4+ T cell clonotypes included HCRT-specific and TRIB2-specific autoreactive ones.

The repertoire was sequenced with immunoSEQ multiplex PCR; TCRdb's copy has only in-frame clones and lacks some. Of fewer than 40,000 clones listed, about 90% are singletons. This clone appeared once. What it recognizes is unknown. Sequences were obtained from CD45RA- memory CD4+ T cells from PBMCs. The receptor was isolated from a human donor with narcolepsy.

The CDR3: CASTPSVNTGELFF. The CDR3 DNA reads as TGTGCCAGCACACCATCAGTTAACACCGGGGAGCTGTTTTTT. The J gene is TRBJ2-2, the V gene TRBV6-5; no clear D. V lost 7 bases and J lost 2, with 11 bases in between. This CDR3 spans 14 amino acids. Germline CDR1 reads MNHEY; CDR2 reads SVGAGI.